This entry concerns a single T cell receptor beta chain. Clones were read by immunoSEQ multiplex PCR, and TCRdb kept only the in-frame ones, dropping some. Here the sample spans about 40,000 clones, more than 80% being singletons. The CDR3 is made up of 16 amino acids. Germline values: CDR1 SGHVS, CDR2 FQNEAQ. V was pared by 8 bases and J by 2 bases, with 19 bases between. The data were taken from a study of blood T cell repertoires in COVID-19. Whole-study context: Specimens from acute and convalescent COVID-19 originated in the United States, Italy and Spain. In each case, the material was cDNA or gDNA derived from T cells, B-cell-depleted T cells, or PBMCs.

The sample taken for sequencing was peripheral blood. The rearrangement joins TRBV7-8 to TRBJ1-3; perhaps TRBD1 as D (5 bases). This TCR came from a man aged 50 or older with active or convalescent COVID-19. The CDR3 region is CASGGITGSPGNTIYF. CDR3 DNA: TGTGCCAGCGGGGGGATAACGGGCTCTCCTGGAAACACCATATATTTT.